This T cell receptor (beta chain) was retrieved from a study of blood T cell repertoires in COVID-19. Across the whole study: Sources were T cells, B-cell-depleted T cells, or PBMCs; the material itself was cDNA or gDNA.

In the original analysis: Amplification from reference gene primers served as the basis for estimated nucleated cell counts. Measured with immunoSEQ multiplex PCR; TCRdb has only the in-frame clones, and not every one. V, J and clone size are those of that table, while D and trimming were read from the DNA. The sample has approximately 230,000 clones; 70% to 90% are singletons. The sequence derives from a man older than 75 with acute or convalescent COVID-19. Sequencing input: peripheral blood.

The CDR3 nucleotides are TGTGCCAGCTCACCATTACGGGATTCGGAAGAAGCTTTCTTT. Translation gives CASSPLRDSEEAFF. The J gene is TRBJ1-1, the V gene TRBV18; D gene uncertain. This CDR3 region has 14 residues. The V end was cut by 2 bases, the J end by 8 bases, with 15 bases between. Looked up from germline, CDR1 is KGHSH and CDR2 is LQKENI.